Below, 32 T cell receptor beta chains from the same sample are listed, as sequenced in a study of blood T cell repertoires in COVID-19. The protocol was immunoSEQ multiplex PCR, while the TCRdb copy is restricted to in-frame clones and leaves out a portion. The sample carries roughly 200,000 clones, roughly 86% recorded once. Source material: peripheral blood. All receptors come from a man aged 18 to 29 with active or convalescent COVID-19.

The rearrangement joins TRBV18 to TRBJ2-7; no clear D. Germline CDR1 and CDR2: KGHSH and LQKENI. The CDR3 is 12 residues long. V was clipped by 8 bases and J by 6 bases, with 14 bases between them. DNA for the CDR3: TGTGCCAGCACCTCCTCAGTGTTCGAGCAGTACTTC. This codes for CASTSSVFEQYF.

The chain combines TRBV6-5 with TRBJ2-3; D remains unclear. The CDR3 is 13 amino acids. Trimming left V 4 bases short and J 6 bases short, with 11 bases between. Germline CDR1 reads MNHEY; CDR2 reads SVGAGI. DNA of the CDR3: TGTGCCAGCAGTTTCTTGAAGCTGGATACGCAGTATTTT. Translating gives CASSFLKLDTQYF.

CDR3 nucleotide sequence: TGCGCCAGCAGCTTGCTTTCAGGGGGGAACACTGAAGCTTTCTTT. This sequence encodes CASSLLSGGNTEAFF. This chain connects TRBV5-1 to TRBJ1-1; 7 bases are a match to TRBD1. The CDR3 sequence is 15 residues long. V was clipped by 1 base and J by 1 base; unmatched bases: 4. Germline V lookup: CDR1 SGHRS, CDR2 YFSETQ.

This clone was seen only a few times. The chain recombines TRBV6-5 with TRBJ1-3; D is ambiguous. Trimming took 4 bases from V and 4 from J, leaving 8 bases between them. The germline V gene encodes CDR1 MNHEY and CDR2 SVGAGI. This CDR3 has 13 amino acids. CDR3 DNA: TGTGCCAGCAGTTCACGTCGGGGAAACACCATATATTTT. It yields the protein CASSSRRGNTIYF.

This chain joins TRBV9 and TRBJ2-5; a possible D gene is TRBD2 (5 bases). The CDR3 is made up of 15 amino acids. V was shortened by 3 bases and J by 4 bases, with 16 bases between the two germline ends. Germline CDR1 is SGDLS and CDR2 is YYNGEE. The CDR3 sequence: CASSDGPARGETQYF. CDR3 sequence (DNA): TGTGCCAGCAGCGACGGACCGGCCCGGGGAGAGACCCAGTACTTC.

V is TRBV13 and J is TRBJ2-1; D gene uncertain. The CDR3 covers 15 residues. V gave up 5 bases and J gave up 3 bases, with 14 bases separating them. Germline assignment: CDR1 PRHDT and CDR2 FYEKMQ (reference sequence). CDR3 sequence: CASSRDVRLYNEQFF. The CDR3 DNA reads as TGTGCCAGCAGCCGCGACGTGAGACTCTACAATGAGCAGTTCTTC. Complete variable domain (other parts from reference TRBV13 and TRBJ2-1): AAGVIQSPRHLIKEKRETATLKCYPIPRHDTVYWYQQGPGQDPQFLISFYEKMQSDKGSIPDRFSAQQFSDYHSELNMSSLELGDSALYFCASSRDVRLYNEQFFGPGTRLTVL.

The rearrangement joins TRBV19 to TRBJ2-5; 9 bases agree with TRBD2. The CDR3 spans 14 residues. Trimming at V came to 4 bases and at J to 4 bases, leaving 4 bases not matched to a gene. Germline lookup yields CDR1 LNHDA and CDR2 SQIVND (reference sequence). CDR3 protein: CASSTQTSGETQYF. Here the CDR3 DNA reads TGTGCCAGTAGTACACAGACTAGCGGAGAGACCCAGTACTTC.

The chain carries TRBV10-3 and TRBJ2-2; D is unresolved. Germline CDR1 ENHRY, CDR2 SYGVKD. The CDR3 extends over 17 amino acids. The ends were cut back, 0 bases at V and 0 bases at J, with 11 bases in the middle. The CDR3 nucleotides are TGTGCCATCAGTGAGTCGATATACGGGTCGAACACCGGGGAGCTGTTTTTT. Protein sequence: CAISESIYGSNTGELFF.

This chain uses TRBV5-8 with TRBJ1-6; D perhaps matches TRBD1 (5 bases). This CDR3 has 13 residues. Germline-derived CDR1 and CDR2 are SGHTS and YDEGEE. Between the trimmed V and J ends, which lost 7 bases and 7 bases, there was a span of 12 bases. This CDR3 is CASGTRGNSPLHF. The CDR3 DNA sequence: TGTGCCAGCGGGACCCGGGGGAATTCACCCCTCCACTTT.

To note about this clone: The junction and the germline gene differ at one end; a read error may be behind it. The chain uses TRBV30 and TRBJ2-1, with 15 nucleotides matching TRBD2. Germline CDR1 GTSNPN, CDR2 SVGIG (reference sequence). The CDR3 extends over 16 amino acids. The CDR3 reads CAWSARLGLAGGRVIF. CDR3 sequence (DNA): TGTGCCTGGAGTGCTCGTCTGGGACTAGCGGGGGGACGCGTAATCTTC.

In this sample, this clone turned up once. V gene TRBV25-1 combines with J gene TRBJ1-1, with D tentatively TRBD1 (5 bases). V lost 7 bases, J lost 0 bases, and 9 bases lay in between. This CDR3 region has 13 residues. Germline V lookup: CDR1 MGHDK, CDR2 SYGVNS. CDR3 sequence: CASMPRVNTEAFF. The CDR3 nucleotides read TGTGCCAGCATGCCCAGGGTGAACACTGAAGCTTTCTTT.

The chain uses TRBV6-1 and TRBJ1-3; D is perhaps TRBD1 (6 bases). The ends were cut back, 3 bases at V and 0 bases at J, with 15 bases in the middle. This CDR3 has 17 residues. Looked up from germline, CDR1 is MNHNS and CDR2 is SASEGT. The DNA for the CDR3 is TGTGCCAGCAGTGACCGGGACACCTCAGTCTCTGGAAACACCATATATTTT. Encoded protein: CASSDRDTSVSGNTIYF.

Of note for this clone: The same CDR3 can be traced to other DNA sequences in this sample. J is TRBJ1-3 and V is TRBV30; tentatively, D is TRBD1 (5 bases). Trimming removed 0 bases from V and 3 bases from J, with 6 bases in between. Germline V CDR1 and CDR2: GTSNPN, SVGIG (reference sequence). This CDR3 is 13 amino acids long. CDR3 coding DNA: TGTGCCTGGAGTGTCGGGGGTGGAAACACCATATATTTT. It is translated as CAWSVGGGNTIYF. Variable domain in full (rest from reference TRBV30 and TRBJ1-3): SQTIHQWPATLVQPVGSPLSLECTVEGTSNPNLYWYRQAAGRGLQLLFYSVGIGQISSEVPQNLSASRPQDRQFILSSKKLLLSDSGFYLCAWSVGGGNTIYFGEGSWLTVV.

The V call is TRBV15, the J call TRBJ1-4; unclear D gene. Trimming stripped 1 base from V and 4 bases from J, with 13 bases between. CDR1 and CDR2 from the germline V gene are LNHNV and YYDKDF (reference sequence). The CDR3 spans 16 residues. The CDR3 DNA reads TGTGCCACCAGCAGAGTTTCTTTCCAGATTAATGAAAAACTGTTTTTT. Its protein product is CATSRVSFQINEKLFF.

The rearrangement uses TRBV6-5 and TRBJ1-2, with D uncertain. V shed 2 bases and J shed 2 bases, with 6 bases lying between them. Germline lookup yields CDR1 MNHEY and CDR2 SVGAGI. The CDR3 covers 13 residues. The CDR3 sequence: CASSYAENYGYTF. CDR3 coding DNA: TGTGCCAGCAGTTACGCGGAGAACTATGGCTACACCTTC.

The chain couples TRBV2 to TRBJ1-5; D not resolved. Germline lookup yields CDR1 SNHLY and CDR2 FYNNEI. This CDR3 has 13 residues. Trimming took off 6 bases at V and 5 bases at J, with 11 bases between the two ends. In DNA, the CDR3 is TGTGCCAGCAGGGGAGAGGGCGATCAGCCCCAGCATTTT. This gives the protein CASRGEGDQPQHF. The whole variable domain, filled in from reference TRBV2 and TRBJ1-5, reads EPEVTQTPSHQVTQMGQEVILRCVPISNHLYFYWYRQILGQKVEFLVSFYNNEISEKSEIFDDQFSVERPDGSNFTLKIRSTKLEDSAMYFCASRGEGDQPQHFGDGTRLSIL.

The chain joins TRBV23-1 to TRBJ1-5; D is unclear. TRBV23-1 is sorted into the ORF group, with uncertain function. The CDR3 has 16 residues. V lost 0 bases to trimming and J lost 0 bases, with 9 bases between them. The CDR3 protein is CASSQSSGLSNQPQHF. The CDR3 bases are TGCGCCAGCAGTCAATCGTCAGGCCTTAGCAATCAGCCCCAGCATTTT.

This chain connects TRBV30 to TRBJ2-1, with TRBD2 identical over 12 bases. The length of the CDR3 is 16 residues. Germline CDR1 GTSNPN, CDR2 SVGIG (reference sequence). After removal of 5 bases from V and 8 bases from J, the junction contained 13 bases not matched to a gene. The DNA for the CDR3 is TGTGCCTGGGGCGCTGGGACTAGCGGGCTTACCGATGAGCAGTTCTTC. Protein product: CAWGAGTSGLTDEQFF.

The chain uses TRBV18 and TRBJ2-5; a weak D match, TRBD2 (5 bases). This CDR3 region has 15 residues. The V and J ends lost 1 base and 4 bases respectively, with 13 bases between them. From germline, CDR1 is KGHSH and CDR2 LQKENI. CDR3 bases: TGTGCCAGCTCACCACTCACCCTAGCCCGAGAGACCCAGTACTTC. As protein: CASSPLTLARETQYF.

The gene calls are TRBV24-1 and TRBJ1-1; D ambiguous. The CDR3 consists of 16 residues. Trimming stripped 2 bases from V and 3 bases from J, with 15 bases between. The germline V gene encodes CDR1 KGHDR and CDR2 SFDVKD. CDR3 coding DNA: TGTGCCACCAGTGATTCGCAGGTCCTCGATTACACTGAAGCTTTCTTT. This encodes CATSDSQVLDYTEAFF.

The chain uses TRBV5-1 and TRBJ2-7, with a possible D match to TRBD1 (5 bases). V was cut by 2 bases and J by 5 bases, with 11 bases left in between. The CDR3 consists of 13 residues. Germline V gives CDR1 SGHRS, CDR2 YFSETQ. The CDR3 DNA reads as TGCGCCAGCAGCTTTAGGGGAAGGGACGAGCAGTACTTC. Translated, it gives CASSFRGRDEQYF.

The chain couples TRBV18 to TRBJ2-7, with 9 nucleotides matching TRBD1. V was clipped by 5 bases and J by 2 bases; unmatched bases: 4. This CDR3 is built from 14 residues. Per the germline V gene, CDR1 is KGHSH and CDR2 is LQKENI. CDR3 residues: CASSENRGPYEQYF. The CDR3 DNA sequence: TGTGCCAGCTCAGAGAACAGGGGGCCCTACGAGCAGTACTTC. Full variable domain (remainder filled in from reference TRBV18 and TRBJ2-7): NAGVMQNPRHLVRRRGQEARLRCSPMKGHSHVYWYRQLPEEGLKFMVYLQKENIIDESGMPKERFSAEFPKEGPSILRIQQVVRGDSAAYFCASSENRGPYEQYFGPGTRLTVT.

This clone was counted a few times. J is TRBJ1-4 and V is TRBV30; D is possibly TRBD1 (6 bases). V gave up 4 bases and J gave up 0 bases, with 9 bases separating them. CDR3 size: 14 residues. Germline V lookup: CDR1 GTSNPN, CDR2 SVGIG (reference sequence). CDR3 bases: TGTGCCTGGAATGGACAGCCAACTAATGAAAAACTGTTTTTT. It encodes CAWNGQPTNEKLFF.

The CDR3 DNA sequence: TGTGCCAGCAGTTACTCGAGACAGGGAGGTCAGCCCCAGCATTTT. The encoded protein is CASSYSRQGGQPQHF. V gene TRBV6-5 combines with J gene TRBJ1-5, with TRBD1 identical over 7 bases. The CDR3 has 15 residues. Germline V gene lookup returns CDR1 MNHEY and CDR2 SVGAGI. The trim removed 0 bases at V and 6 bases at J, leaving 5 bases unmatched.

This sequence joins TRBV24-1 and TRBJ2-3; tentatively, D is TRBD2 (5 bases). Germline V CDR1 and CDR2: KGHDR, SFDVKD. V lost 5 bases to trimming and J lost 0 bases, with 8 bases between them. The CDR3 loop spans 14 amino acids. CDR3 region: CATSGRTSTDTQYF. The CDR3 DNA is TGTGCCACCAGTGGACGGACTAGCACAGATACGCAGTATTTT.

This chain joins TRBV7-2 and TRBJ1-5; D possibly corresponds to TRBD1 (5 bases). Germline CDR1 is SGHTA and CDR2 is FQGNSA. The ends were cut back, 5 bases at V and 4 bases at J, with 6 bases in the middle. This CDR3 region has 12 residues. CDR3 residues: CASSPGNQPQHF. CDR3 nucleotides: TGTGCCAGCAGCCCAGGGAATCAGCCCCAGCATTTT.

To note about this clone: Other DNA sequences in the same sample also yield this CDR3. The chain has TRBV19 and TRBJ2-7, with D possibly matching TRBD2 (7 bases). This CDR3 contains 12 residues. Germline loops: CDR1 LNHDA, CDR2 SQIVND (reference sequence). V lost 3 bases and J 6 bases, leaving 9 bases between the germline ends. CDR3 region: CASSIRGGEQYF. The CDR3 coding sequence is TGTGCCAGTAGTATTAGGGGGGGCGAGCAGTACTTC. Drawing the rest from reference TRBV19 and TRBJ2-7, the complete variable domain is DGGITQSPKYLFRKEGQNVTLSCEQNLNHDAMYWYRQDPGQGLRLIYYSQIVNDFQKGDIAEGYSVSREKKESFPLTVTSAQKNPTAFYLCASSIRGGEQYFGPGTRLTVT.

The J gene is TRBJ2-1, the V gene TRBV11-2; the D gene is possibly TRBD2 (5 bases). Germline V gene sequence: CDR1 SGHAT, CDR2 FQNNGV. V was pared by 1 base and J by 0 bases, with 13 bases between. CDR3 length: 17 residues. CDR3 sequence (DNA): TGTGCCAGCAGCTTAGTTCGGACTCCGAGCTCCTACAATGAGCAGTTCTTC. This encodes CASSLVRTPSSYNEQFF.

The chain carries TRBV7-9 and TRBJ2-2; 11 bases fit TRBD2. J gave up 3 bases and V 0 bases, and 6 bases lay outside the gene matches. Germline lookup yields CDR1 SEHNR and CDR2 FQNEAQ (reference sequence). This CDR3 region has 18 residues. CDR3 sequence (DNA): TGTGCCAGCAGCTTAGCGGCTAGCGGGGGGTCATACACCGGGGAGCTGTTTTTT. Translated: CASSLAASGGSYTGELFF. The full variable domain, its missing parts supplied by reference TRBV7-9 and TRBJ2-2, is DTGVSQNPRHKITKRGQNVTFRCDPISEHNRLYWYRQTLGQGPEFLTYFQNEAQLEKSRLLSDRFSAERPKGSFSTLEIQRTEQGDSAMYLCASSLAASGGSYTGELFFGEGSRLTVL.

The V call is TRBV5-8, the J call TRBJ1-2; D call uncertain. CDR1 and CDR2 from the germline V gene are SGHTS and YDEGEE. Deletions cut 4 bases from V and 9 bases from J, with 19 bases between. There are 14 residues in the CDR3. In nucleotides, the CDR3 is TGTGCCAGCAGCCCCACCCCGGGTGCCTGGAGCTACACCTTC. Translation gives CASSPTPGAWSYTF.

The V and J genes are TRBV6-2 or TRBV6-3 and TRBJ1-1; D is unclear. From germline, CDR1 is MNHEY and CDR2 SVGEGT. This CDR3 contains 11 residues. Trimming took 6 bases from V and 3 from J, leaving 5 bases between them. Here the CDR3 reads CASSRDTEAFF. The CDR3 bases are TGTGCCAGCAGCCGCGACACTGAAGCTTTCTTT.

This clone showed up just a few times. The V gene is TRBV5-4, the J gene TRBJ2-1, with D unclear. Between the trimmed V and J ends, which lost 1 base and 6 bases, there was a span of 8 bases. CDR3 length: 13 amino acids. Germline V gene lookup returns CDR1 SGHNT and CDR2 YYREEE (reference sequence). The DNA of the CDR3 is TGTGCCAGCAGCTTGCGGCTAGGCAATGAGCAGTTCTTC. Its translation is CASSLRLGNEQFF.